One and the same sample provided the 18 T cell receptor beta chains below, sequenced in a study of blood T cell repertoires in COVID-19 (TCRdb year 2020). To prepare the library, the immunoSEQ multiplex PCR assay was applied. The table was pulled from immuneACCESS by TCRdb, which kept in-frame rearrangements only. Such tables lose some clones; where checked, under half of the loss comes from unresolved V genes, and the rest has no known cause. This sample holds about 220,000 clones; roughly 80% were observed only once. The ten largest account for around 4.7% of the sample. Sample: peripheral blood. The receptors were gathered from a human donor in a cohort sampled during active COVID-19.

This clone has just a few counts. V and J are TRBV6-5 and TRBJ2-7, with 7 bases aligning to TRBD1. The ends lost 2 bases at V and 4 bases at J; junction bases unmatched: 5. Per the germline V gene, CDR1 is MNHEY and CDR2 is SVGAGI. The CDR3 length is 14 residues. The CDR3 is CASSYKRGLYEQYF. The CDR3 DNA sequence: TGTGCCAGCAGTTACAAGAGGGGGCTATACGAGCAGTACTTC.

The chain recombines TRBV27 with TRBJ2-7, with TRBD1 identical over 8 bases. V lost 5 bases to trimming and J lost 7 bases; unmatched junction nucleotides: 4. The CDR3 has 12 residues. Germline V gene data show CDR1 as MNHEY and CDR2 as SMNVEV (reference sequence). This chain's CDR3 is CASSPRTGEQYF. CDR3 DNA sequence: TGTGCCAGCAGTCCGCGGACAGGGGAGCAGTACTTC.

This rearrangement joins TRBV7-2 to TRBJ1-1; 10 bases line up with TRBD1. The V gene's germline CDR1 is SGHTA and CDR2 FQGNSA. This CDR3 comprises 13 residues. The junction had 7 bases not matched to a gene; V was cut back by 7 bases and J by 8 bases. The CDR3 sequence is CASTIDRGREAFF. In DNA, the CDR3 is TGTGCCAGCACGATAGACAGGGGGCGAGAAGCTTTCTTT.

The table lists this clone with a count of one. DNA for the CDR3: TGTGCCAGTAGTATCGTCGTTAGCACAGATACGCAGTATTTT. It is translated as CASSIVVSTDTQYF. The gene calls are TRBV19 and TRBJ2-3, with D unclear. The germline V and J ends were trimmed by 3 bases and 0 bases, with 7 bases remaining between them. This CDR3 spans 14 amino acids. The germline CDR1 and CDR2 sequences are LNHDA and SQIVND (reference sequence).

The chain combines TRBV19 with TRBJ1-5, with 8 bases matching TRBD1. CDR1 LNHDA and CDR2 SQIVND come from the germline V gene (reference sequence). J lost 5 bases, V lost 11 bases, and 8 bases had no gene match. CDR3 length: 13 residues. The CDR3 DNA sequence: TGTGCCTCGGGACAGGCCGACCATCAGCCCCAGCATTTT. Protein product: CASGQADHQPQHF.

The genes are TRBV21-1 and TRBJ2-3; the table's D call of TRBD1 was not tested on the DNA. TRBV21-1 is a pseudogene segment. The CDR3 has 14 residues. The chain's CDR3 is CASYRDRGPDTQYF. CDR3 in DNA: TGTGCCAGTTACCGGGACAGGGGGCCAGATACGCAGTATTTT.

The V gene is TRBV10-3, the J gene TRBJ1-2; 7 nucleotides line up with TRBD1. The CDR3 sequence is 13 residues long. V dropped 10 bases and J dropped 2; count of bases not matched to a gene: 7. Germline-derived CDR1 and CDR2 are ENHRY and SYGVKD. The DNA of the CDR3 is TGTGCCACTAGGGGGGACAGCAACTATGGCTACACCTTC. It yields the protein CATRGDSNYGYTF.

J is TRBJ1-1 and V is TRBV3-1 (or the pseudogene TRBV3-2); no firm D call. CDR1 is LGHDT, CDR2 YNNKEL, per germline (reference sequence). The CDR3 has 16 residues. With 0 bases removed from V and 4 bases from J, the gap between germline ends came to 15 bases. The CDR3 loop is CASSQDRRRAATEAFF. The CDR3 bases are TGTGCCAGCAGCCAAGATCGGAGGAGGGCTGCCACTGAAGCTTTCTTT.

The chain joins TRBV28 to TRBJ1-4; D uncertain. The CDR3 covers 15 residues. Deletions cut 6 bases from V and 0 bases from J, with 11 bases between. Germline V gene lookup returns CDR1 MDHEN and CDR2 SYDVKM. CDR3 region: CASSRGGATNEKLFF. CDR3 nucleotide sequence: TGTGCCAGCAGCCGAGGCGGTGCAACTAATGAAAAACTGTTTTTT.

Only a few counts were recorded for this clone. The rearrangement links TRBV5-6 to TRBJ1-3; D perhaps matches TRBD1 (6 bases). The germline gives CDR1 SGHDT, CDR2 YYEEEE. The ends were cut back, 4 bases at V and 4 bases at J, with 12 bases in the middle. The CDR3 runs to 14 residues. The CDR3 spells CASSRVGTGNTIYF. CDR3 DNA: TGTGCCAGCAGCCGCGTGGGGACAGGAAACACCATATATTTT.

V gene TRBV7-2 combines with J gene TRBJ2-5, with a possible D match to TRBD2 (5 bases). This CDR3 has 16 amino acids. Germline V CDR1 and CDR2: SGHTA, FQGNSA. Trimming cost V 7 bases and J 3 bases, with 21 bases left between them. This chain's CDR3 is CASTPPQRPIEETQYF. The CDR3 nucleotides are TGTGCCAGCACCCCTCCCCAGCGGCCAATTGAAGAGACCCAGTACTTC.

The chain joins TRBV5-4 to TRBJ2-6; TRBD1 matches at 9 bases. In germline, CDR1 is SGHNT, CDR2 YYREEE (reference sequence). Trimming at V came to 4 bases and at J to 3 bases, leaving 2 bases not matched to a gene. The CDR3 sequence is 15 residues long. This CDR3 is CASSDRGSGANVLTF. The DNA of the CDR3 is TGTGCCAGCAGCGACAGGGGGAGTGGGGCCAACGTCCTGACTTTC.

The V call is TRBV3-1 (or the pseudogene TRBV3-2), the J call TRBJ1-2; no definite D call. Germline-derived CDR1 and CDR2 are LGHDT and YNNKEL (reference sequence). The V and J ends lost 1 base and 4 bases respectively, with 4 bases between them. CDR3 length equals 12 residues. The CDR3 coding sequence is TGTGCCAGCAGCCAAGGAGGCTATGGCTACACCTTC. Protein: CASSQGGYGYTF.

The chain employs TRBV2 and TRBJ1-2; D gene unclear. Germline values: CDR1 SNHLY, CDR2 FYNNEI. CDR3 length: 13 residues. V lost 0 bases to trimming and J lost 3 bases, with 5 bases between them. This CDR3 is CASSEARDYGYTF. As DNA, the CDR3 is TGTGCCAGCAGTGAAGCGCGAGACTATGGCTACACCTTC.

The rearrangement joins TRBV10-3 to TRBJ1-1; 8 bases line up with TRBD1. This CDR3 spans 14 amino acids. Germline V gene lookup returns CDR1 ENHRY and CDR2 SYGVKD. Trimming took 6 bases from V and 5 from J; bases not matched to a gene: 8. The chain's CDR3 is CAISGTGGRTEAFF. The CDR3 DNA follows: TGTGCCATCAGCGGAACAGGGGGGCGAACTGAAGCTTTCTTT.

This clone was seen only a few times. This chain connects TRBV9 to TRBJ2-7; 8 positions agree with TRBD2. Germline CDR1 SGDLS, CDR2 YYNGEE. The CDR3 runs 14 residues. V shed 3 bases and J 6 bases; nucleotides not matched to a gene: 8. The CDR3 here is CASSGTGGLGEQYF. In nucleotides, the CDR3 is TGTGCCAGCAGCGGGACGGGAGGGCTGGGCGAGCAGTACTTC.

V gene TRBV28 combines with J gene TRBJ1-2; 12 bases match TRBD1. The CDR3 runs to 15 residues. Looked up from germline, CDR1 is MDHEN and CDR2 is SYDVKM. Germline trimming cut 6 bases from V and 8 bases from J; bases unmatched to any gene: 10. CDR3 sequence (DNA): TGTGCCAGCAGCTCCCCGGGACAGGGGGCGGGAGGCTACACCTTC. Protein sequence: CASSSPGQGAGGYTF.

The chain employs TRBV11-2 and TRBJ2-3; 8 bases agree with TRBD2. This CDR3 has 16 residues. Germline V gives CDR1 SGHAT, CDR2 FQNNGV. J lost 2 bases, V lost 1 base, and 5 bases had no gene match. The CDR3 sequence is CASSLASSGYTDTQYF. In DNA form, the CDR3 reads TGTGCCAGCAGCTTAGCGTCTAGCGGGTACACAGATACGCAGTATTTT.